This TCR beta chain originates from a study of shared clonotypes between healthy human individuals. Using immunoSEQ multiplex PCR, the repertoire was profiled, and TCRdb retains in-frame clones only, with some absent. The profile shows about 700,000 clones, 74% of them singletons. Trimming took 3 bases from V and 8 from J, leaving 11 bases between them. Germline lookup yields CDR1 WNHNN and CDR2 SYGVQD (reference sequence). The CDR3 is 13 amino acids. The chain carries TRBV10-1 and TRBJ2-1; D is unclear. Sequencing was performed on memory CD4+ T cells sorted from blood. Indicated subset: CD45RA-negative fraction. The receptor comes from a woman in her 30s in good health. CDR3 residues: CASSERSSDEQFF. The CDR3 nucleotides are TGCGCCAGCAGTGAACGTTCGTCGGATGAGCAGTTCTTC.